These 2 T cell receptor beta chains originate from one sample sequenced in a study of blood T cell repertoires in COVID-19. Some clones are missing from TCRdb's copy, which holds only in-frame ones; the method was immunoSEQ multiplex PCR. This sample has 100,000 or so clones; around four fifths occur once, and the top ten carry roughly a fifth. The sequenced sample was peripheral blood. All receptors derive from a woman aged 70 to 79 with acute or convalescent COVID-19.

The chain links TRBV27 to TRBJ2-7, with a possible D match to TRBD2 (5 bases). The V end lost 2 bases, the J end lost 5 bases, and 10 bases lay between the germline ends. The CDR3 sequence is 13 residues long. From germline, CDR1 is MNHEY and CDR2 SMNVEV (reference sequence). The CDR3 region is CASSLRWGDEQYF. In nucleotides, the CDR3 is TGTGCCAGCAGTTTAAGATGGGGAGACGAGCAGTACTTC.

This clone was observed once. The genes are TRBV14 and TRBJ1-2, with 8 bases aligning to TRBD1. CDR1 is SGHDN, CDR2 FVKESK, per germline. The CDR3 contains 13 residues. The V gene end was trimmed by 7 bases and the J gene end by 2 bases; junction bases not matched to a gene: 3. CDR3 in amino acids: CASTRTGNYGYTF. CDR3 in DNA: TGTGCCAGCACGCGGACAGGGAACTATGGCTACACCTTC. Together with reference TRBV14 and TRBJ1-2, the CDR3 gives the full variable domain: EAGVTQFPSHSVIEKGQTVTLRCDPISGHDNLYWYRRVMGKEIKFLLHFVKESKQDESGMPNNRFLAERTGGTYSTLKVQPAELEDSGVYFCASTRTGNYGYTFGSGTRLTVV.